This TCR beta chain was recovered during a study of shared clonotypes between healthy human individuals. The CDR3 spans 22 residues. After removal of 0 bases from V and 1 base from J, the junction contained 20 bases not matched to a gene. Clones were sequenced by immunoSEQ multiplex PCR, and TCRdb holds only the in-frame ones, with some missing. Of some 2.3 million clones in the sample, approximately 93% were seen once. The CD4+ fraction was divided into a CD45RA+ naive subset and a CD45RA-negative memory subset. The chain carries TRBV23-1 and TRBJ2-7, with TRBD2 matching over 11 bases. TRBV23-1 is an open reading frame, and its role is uncertain. The specimen was naive CD4+ T cells from PBMCs. Specified subset: CD45RA+ positively selected. This sequence originates from a man between 18 and 35 years old in good health. Some clones in this sample may be carry-over from other donors' samples. In DNA form, the CDR3 reads TGCGCCAGCAGTCAATCGCCGCCCGAGCCCGGTGTCATAGCGGGAGGGTCCTACGAGCAGTACTTC. This translates into CASSQSPPEPGVIAGGSYEQYF.